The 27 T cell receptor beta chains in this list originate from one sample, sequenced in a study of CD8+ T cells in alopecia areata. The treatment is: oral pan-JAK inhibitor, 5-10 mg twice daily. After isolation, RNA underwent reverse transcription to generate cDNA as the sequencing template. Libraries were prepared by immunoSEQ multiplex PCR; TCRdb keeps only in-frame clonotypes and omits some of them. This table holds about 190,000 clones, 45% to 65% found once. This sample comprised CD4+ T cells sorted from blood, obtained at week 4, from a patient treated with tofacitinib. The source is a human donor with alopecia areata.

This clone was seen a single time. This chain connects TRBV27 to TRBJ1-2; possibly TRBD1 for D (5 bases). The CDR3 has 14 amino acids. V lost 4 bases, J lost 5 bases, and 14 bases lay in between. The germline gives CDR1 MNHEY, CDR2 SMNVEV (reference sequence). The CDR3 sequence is CASSSRREGYGYTF. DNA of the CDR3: TGTGCCAGCAGTTCCCGCCGGGAGGGGTATGGCTACACCTTC.

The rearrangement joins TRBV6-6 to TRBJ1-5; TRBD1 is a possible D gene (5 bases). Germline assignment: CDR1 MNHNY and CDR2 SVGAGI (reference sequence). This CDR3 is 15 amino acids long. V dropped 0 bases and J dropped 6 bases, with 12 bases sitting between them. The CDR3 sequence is CASSYSGEGSQPQHF. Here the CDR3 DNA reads TGTGCCAGCAGTTACTCAGGGGAAGGGAGTCAGCCCCAGCATTTT.

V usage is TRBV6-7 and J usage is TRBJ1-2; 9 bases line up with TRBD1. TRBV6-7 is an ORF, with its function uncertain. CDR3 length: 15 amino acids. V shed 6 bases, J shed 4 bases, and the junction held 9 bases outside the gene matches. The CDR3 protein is CASSYPQGASYGYTF. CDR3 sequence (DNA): TGTGCCAGCAGCTATCCACAGGGGGCGAGCTATGGCTACACCTTC.

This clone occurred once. The CDR3 sequence is CSVEDIAGGAAADTQYF. The CDR3 DNA reads TGCAGCGTTGAAGATATCGCGGGGGGCGCTGCGGCAGATACGCAGTATTTT. The chain uses TRBV29-1 and TRBJ2-3; TRBD2 aligns across 8 bases. With 0 bases clipped from V and 4 bases from J, the junction kept 12 bases outside the gene matches. Per germline, CDR1 SQVTM and CDR2 ANQGSEA. This CDR3 has 17 amino acids.

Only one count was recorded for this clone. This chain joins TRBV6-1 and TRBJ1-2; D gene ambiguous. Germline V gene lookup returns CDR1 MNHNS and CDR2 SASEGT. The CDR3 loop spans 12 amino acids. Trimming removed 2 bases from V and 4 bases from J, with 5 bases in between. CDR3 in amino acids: CASSERFYGYTF. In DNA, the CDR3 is TGTGCCAGCAGTGAAAGGTTCTATGGCTACACCTTC.

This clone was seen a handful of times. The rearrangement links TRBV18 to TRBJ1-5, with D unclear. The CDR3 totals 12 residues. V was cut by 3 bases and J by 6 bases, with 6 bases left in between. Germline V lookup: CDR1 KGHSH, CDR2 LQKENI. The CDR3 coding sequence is TGTGCCAGCTCACCGGCGGGTCAGCCCCAGCATTTT. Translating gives CASSPAGQPQHF.

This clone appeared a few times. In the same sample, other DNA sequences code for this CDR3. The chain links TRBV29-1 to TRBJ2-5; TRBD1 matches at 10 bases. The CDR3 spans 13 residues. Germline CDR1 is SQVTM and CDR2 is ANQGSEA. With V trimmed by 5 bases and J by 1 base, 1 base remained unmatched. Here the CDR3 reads CSVRDRGQETQYF. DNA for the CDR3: TGCAGCGTTCGGGACAGGGGCCAAGAGACCCAGTACTTC.

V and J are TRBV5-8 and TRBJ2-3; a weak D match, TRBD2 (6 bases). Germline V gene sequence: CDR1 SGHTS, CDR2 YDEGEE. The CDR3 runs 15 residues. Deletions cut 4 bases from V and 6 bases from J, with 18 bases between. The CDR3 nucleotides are TGTGCCAGCAGCCCGGGACTTCTAAAAGGGGATACGCAGTATTTT. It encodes CASSPGLLKGDTQYF. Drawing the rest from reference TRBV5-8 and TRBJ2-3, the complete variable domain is EAGVTQSPTHLIKTRGQQATLRCSPISGHTSVYWYQQALGLGLQFLLWYDEGEERNRGNFPPRFSGRQFPNYSSELNVNALELEDSALYLCASSPGLLKGDTQYFGPGTRLTVL.

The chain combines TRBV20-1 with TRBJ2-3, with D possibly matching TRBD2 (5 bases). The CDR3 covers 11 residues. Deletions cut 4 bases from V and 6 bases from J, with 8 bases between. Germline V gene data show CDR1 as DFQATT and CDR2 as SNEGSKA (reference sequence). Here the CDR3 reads CSATPGDTQYF. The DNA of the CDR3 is TGCAGTGCTACCCCGGGGGATACGCAGTATTTT.

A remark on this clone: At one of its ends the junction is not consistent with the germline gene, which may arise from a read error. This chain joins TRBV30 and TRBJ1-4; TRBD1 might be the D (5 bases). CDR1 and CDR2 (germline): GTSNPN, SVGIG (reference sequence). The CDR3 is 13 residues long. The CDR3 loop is CAWAKRGNGKLFF. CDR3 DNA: TGTGCCTGGGCTAAGAGGGGAAATGGAAAACTGTTTTTT.

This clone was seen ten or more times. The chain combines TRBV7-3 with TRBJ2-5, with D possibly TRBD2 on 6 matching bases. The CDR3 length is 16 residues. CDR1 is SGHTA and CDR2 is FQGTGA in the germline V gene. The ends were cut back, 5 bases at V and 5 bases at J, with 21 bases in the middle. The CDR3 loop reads CASSPGLGGVGETQYF. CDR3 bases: TGTGCCAGCAGCCCCGGGTTGGGGGGAGTGGGCGAGACCCAGTACTTC.

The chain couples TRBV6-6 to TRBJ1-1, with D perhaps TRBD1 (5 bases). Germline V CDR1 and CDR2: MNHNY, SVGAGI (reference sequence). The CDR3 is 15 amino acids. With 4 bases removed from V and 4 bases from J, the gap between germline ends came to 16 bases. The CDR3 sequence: CASSLPRREGTEAFF. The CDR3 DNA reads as TGTGCCAGCAGTTTGCCCCGCAGGGAGGGCACTGAAGCTTTCTTT.

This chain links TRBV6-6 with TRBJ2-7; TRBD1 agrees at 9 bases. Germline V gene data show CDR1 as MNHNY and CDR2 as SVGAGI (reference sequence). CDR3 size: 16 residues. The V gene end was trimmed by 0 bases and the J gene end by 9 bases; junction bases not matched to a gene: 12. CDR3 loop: CASSYSTGTGKIAQYF. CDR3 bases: TGTGCCAGCAGTTACTCGACCGGGACAGGGAAGATTGCGCAGTACTTC.

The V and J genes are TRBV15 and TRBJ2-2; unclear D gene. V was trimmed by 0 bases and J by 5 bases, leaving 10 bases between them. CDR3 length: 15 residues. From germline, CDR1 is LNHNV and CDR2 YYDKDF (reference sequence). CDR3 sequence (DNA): TGTGCCACCAGCAGAGATGGGCGAAGGACCGGGGAGCTGTTTTTT. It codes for CATSRDGRRTGELFF.

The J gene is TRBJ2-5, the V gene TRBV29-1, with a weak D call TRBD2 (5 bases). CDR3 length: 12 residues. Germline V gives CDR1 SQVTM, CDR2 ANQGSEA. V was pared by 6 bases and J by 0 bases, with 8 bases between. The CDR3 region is CSVERDQETQYF. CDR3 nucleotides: TGCAGCGTGGAGAGGGACCAAGAGACCCAGTACTTC. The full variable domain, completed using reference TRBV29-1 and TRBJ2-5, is SAVISQKPSRDICQRGTSLTIQCQVDSQVTMMFWYRQQPGQSLTLIATANQGSEATYESGFVIDKFPISRPNLTFSTLTVSNMSPEDSSIYLCSVERDQETQYFGPGTRLLVL.

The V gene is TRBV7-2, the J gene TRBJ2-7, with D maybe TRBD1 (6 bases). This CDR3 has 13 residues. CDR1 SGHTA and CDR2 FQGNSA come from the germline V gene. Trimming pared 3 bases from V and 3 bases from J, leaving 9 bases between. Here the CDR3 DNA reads TGTGCCAGCAGCTTCAGCAGGGGCTACGAGCAGTACTTC. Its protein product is CASSFSRGYEQYF. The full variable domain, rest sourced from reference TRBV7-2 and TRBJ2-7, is GAGVSQSPSNKVTEKGKDVELRCDPISGHTALYWYRQSLGQGLEFLIYFQGNSAPDKSGLPSDRFSAERTGGSVSTLTIQRTQQEDSAVYLCASSFSRGYEQYFGPGTRLTVT.

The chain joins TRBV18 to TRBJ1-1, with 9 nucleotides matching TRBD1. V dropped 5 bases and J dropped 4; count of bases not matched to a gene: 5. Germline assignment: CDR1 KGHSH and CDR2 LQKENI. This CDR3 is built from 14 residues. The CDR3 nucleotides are TGTGCCAGCTCATCCGGGACAGGGCCCACTGAAGCTTTCTTT. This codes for CASSSGTGPTEAFF.

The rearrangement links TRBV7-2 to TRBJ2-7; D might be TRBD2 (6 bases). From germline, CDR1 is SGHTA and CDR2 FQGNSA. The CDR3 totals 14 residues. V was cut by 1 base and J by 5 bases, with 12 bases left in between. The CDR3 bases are TGTGCCAGCAGCTTAGGTTTGGGGGGAGACGAGCAGTACTTC. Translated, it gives CASSLGLGGDEQYF.

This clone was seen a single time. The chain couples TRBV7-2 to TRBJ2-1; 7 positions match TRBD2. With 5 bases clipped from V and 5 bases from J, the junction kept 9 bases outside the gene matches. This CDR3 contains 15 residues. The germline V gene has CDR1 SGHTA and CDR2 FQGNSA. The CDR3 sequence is CASSRERDFNNEQFF. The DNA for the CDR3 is TGTGCCAGCAGCCGAGAGCGGGATTTTAACAATGAGCAGTTCTTC.

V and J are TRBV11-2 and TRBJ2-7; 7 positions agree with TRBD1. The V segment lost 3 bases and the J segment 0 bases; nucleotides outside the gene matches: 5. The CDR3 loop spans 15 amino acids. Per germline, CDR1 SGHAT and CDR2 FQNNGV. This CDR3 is CASSFTGQSSYEQYF. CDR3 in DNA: TGTGCCAGCAGCTTTACGGGACAGAGCTCCTACGAGCAGTACTTC.

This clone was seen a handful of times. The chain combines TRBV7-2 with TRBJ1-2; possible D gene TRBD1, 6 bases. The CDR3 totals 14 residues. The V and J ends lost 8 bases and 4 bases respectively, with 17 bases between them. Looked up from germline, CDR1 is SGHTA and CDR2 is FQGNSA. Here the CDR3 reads CASLRTANGYGYTF. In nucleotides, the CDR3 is TGTGCCAGCTTAAGGACAGCCAATGGCTATGGCTACACCTTC.

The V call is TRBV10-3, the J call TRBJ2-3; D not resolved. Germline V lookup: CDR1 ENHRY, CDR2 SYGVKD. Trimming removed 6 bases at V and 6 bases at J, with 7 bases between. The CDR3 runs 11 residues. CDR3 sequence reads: CAIRSMDTQYF. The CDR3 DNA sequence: TGTGCCATCAGGAGCATGGATACGCAGTATTTT.

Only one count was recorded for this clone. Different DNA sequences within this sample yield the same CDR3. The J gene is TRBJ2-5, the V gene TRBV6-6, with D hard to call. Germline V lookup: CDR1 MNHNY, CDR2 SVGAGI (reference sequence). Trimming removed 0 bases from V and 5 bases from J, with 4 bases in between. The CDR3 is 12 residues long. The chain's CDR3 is CASSYSRETQYF. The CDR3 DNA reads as TGTGCCAGCAGTTACTCTCGGGAGACCCAGTACTTC.

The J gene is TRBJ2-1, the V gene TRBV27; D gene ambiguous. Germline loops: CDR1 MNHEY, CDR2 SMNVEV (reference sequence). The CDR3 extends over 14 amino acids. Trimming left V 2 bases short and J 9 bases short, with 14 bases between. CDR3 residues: CASSLERVVGEQFF. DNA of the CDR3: TGTGCCAGCAGTTTAGAAAGGGTTGTGGGTGAGCAGTTCTTC.

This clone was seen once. The CDR3: CSVDPAMNTEAFF. The DNA for the CDR3 is TGCAGCGTTGACCCGGCAATGAACACTGAAGCTTTCTTT. This rearrangement joins TRBV29-1 to TRBJ1-1; the D is unclear. Per germline, CDR1 SQVTM and CDR2 ANQGSEA. The CDR3 loop spans 13 amino acids. Trimming removed 3 bases at V and 0 bases at J, with 8 bases between.

CDR3 DNA sequence: TGTGCCAGCAGCGAACCACTCTCTGGGGCCAACGTCCTGACTTTC. Translation gives CASSEPLSGANVLTF. The genes are TRBV7-2 and TRBJ2-6; D is undetermined. The CDR3 length is 15 residues. The germline gives CDR1 SGHTA, CDR2 FQGNSA. The V end lost 5 bases, the J end lost 0 bases, and 8 bases lay between the germline ends.

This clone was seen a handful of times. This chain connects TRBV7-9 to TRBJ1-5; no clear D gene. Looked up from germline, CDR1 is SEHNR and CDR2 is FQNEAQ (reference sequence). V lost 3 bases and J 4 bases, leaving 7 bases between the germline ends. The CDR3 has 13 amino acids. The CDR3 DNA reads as TGTGCCAGCAGCTTGAGAGGGAATCAGCCCCAGCATTTT. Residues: CASSLRGNQPQHF.